These 17 T cell receptor beta chains were all obtained from the same sample, sequenced in a study of OX40 agonist ivuxolimab in advanced cancers. Only in-frame clones appear in the TCRdb table, and some are missing; sequencing was by immunoSEQ multiplex PCR. The data hold tens of thousands of clones, with approximately 87% observed a single time. Sequenced here: CD4+ or CD8+ T cells sorted from blood, sampled in a trial of the OX40 agonist ivuxolimab. All receptors derive from an adult with an advanced solid tumor such as melanoma, head and neck, liver or kidney cancer.

The chain recombines TRBV6-4 with TRBJ2-1, with D hard to call. Trimming shortened V by 2 bases and J by 8 bases, and 10 bases separated the two germline ends. From germline, CDR1 is MRHNA and CDR2 SNTAGT. The CDR3 loop spans 13 amino acids. The CDR3 protein is CASSDQARDEQFF. In DNA, the CDR3 is TGTGCCAGCAGTGACCAGGCACGCGATGAGCAGTTCTTC.

The chain employs TRBV11-2 and TRBJ2-1, with D uncertain. Germline V lookup: CDR1 SGHAT, CDR2 FQNNGV. The CDR3 extends over 12 amino acids. The ends were cut back, 1 base at V and 8 bases at J, with 6 bases in the middle. The CDR3 reads CASSLGVYEQFF. The CDR3 DNA reads TGTGCCAGCAGCTTAGGGGTTTATGAGCAGTTCTTC.

J is TRBJ2-1 and V is TRBV28; perhaps TRBD2 as D (6 bases). CDR1 is MDHEN and CDR2 is SYDVKM in the germline V gene. V lost 6 bases, J lost 0 bases, and 9 bases lay in between. This CDR3 contains 14 residues. CDR3 sequence: CASSRESSYNEQFF. The DNA of the CDR3 is TGTGCCAGCAGCCGGGAGAGCTCCTACAATGAGCAGTTCTTC.

The chain links TRBV9 to TRBJ2-5, with TRBD2 matching over 9 bases. The CDR3 covers 17 residues. Germline V gene sequence: CDR1 SGDLS, CDR2 YYNGEE. With 0 bases clipped from V and 5 bases from J, the junction kept 11 bases outside the gene matches. The CDR3 region has the DNA TGTGCCAGCAGCGTAGAGGGACTTGGGACTAGCTGGGAGACCCAGTACTTC. Protein sequence: CASSVEGLGTSWETQYF.

The chain is built from TRBV29-1 and TRBJ2-1; 10 positions match TRBD2. The CDR3 runs 13 residues. After removal of 4 bases from V and 9 bases from J, the junction contained 6 bases not matched to a gene. CDR1 is SQVTM and CDR2 is ANQGSEA in the germline V gene. The DNA for the CDR3 is TGCAGCGTTGGCAAGGGACTAGCGTCTGAGCAGTTCTTC. It translates to CSVGKGLASEQFF.

The J gene is TRBJ2-1, the V gene TRBV2; D is unresolved. V lost 3 bases to trimming and J lost 5 bases, with 8 bases between them. Germline V CDR1 and CDR2: SNHLY, FYNNEI. The CDR3 is made up of 13 amino acids. CDR3 residues: CASSDWLNNEQFF. The CDR3 nucleotides are TGTGCCAGCAGTGATTGGCTCAACAATGAGCAGTTCTTC.

This clone was counted once. This chain connects TRBV7-2 to TRBJ2-7; 10 nucleotides agree with TRBD2. CDR1 is SGHTA, CDR2 FQGNSA, per germline. This CDR3 has 17 amino acids. The trim removed 0 bases at V and 5 bases at J, leaving 10 bases unmatched. CDR3 protein: CASSLAYETSGWDEQYF. The CDR3 nucleotides are TGTGCCAGCAGCTTAGCCTATGAGACTAGCGGGTGGGACGAGCAGTACTTC.

V is TRBV5-8 and J is TRBJ1-2, with a tentative D call TRBD1 (5 bases). Deletions cut 1 base from V and 3 bases from J, with 7 bases between. The CDR3 loop spans 13 amino acids. The germline gives CDR1 SGHTS, CDR2 YDEGEE. The CDR3 protein is CASSLRGYYGYTF. In DNA form, the CDR3 reads TGTGCCAGCAGCTTGCGGGGGTACTATGGCTACACCTTC.

The chain employs TRBV7-9 and TRBJ1-5; TRBD1 matches at 9 bases. The CDR3 loop spans 15 amino acids. The germline CDR1 and CDR2 sequences are SEHNR and FQNEAQ (reference sequence). V trimming: 5 bases; J trimming: 3 bases; junction bases outside the gene matches: 5. The CDR3 nucleotides read TGTGCCAGCAGCGCCGGGACAGGGATCAATCAGCCCCAGCATTTT. Translated, it gives CASSAGTGINQPQHF.

This clone was found many times. The rearrangement joins TRBV6-5 to TRBJ2-1; 10 bases are shared with TRBD1. This CDR3 comprises 16 residues. CDR1 and CDR2 (germline): MNHEY, SVGAGI. V lost 2 bases to trimming and J lost 4 bases; unmatched junction nucleotides: 5. The CDR3 spells CASSYLGQGRYNEQFF. CDR3 bases: TGTGCCAGCAGTTACCTGGGACAGGGGCGATACAATGAGCAGTTCTTC.

This clone was picked up a small number of times. The V gene is TRBV29-1, the J gene TRBJ2-1, with D maybe TRBD1 (6 bases). The CDR3 consists of 13 residues. Deletions cut 6 bases from V and 0 bases from J, with 9 bases between. The germline CDR1 and CDR2 sequences are SQVTM and ANQGSEA. The CDR3 spells CSVRTASYNEQFF. The CDR3 region has the DNA TGCAGCGTCAGGACAGCCTCCTACAATGAGCAGTTCTTC.

This chain uses TRBV7-9 with TRBJ2-3, with D perhaps matching TRBD1 (7 bases). This CDR3 comprises 14 residues. V was shortened by 7 bases and J by 0 bases, with 11 bases between the two germline ends. Germline loops: CDR1 SEHNR, CDR2 FQNEAQ (reference sequence). The CDR3 spells CASTRGTSTDTQYF. The CDR3 coding sequence is TGTGCCAGCACCAGGGGGACTAGCACAGATACGCAGTATTTT.

The V call is TRBV7-3, the J call TRBJ1-1; D remains unclear. Germline values: CDR1 SGHTA, CDR2 FQGTGA. This CDR3 region has 13 residues. This chain's CDR3 is CAAALDKKNPAFF. The CDR3 bases are TGTGCAGCAGCTTTAGATAAAAAGAACCCAGCTTTCTTT.

V usage is TRBV4-1 and J usage is TRBJ1-5; no clear D gene. The CDR3 sequence is 13 residues long. The V gene's germline CDR1 is MGHRA and CDR2 YSYEKL. V lost 4 bases and J 5 bases, leaving 9 bases between the germline ends. CDR3 protein: CASSLRADQPQHF. In DNA form, the CDR3 reads TGCGCCAGCAGCCTGAGGGCCGATCAGCCCCAGCATTTT.

The rearrangement uses TRBV28 and TRBJ2-4; D may correspond to TRBD1 or TRBD2 (7 bases each). CDR3 length: 14 amino acids. The ends were cut back, 2 bases at V and 15 bases at J, with 20 bases in the middle. CDR1 and CDR2 from the germline V gene are MDHEN and SYDVKM. CDR3 bases: TGTGCCAGCAGTTTAGGGGAGGGGGCGCTTTTTCGGTACTTC. Protein: CASSLGEGALFRYF.

The V and J genes are TRBV6-5 and TRBJ1-1, with D uncertain. This CDR3 is built from 15 residues. V lost 8 bases and J 1 base, leaving 17 bases between the germline ends. In germline, CDR1 is MNHEY, CDR2 SVGAGI. This chain's CDR3 is CASCSLRFGNTEAFF. The CDR3 DNA reads as TGTGCCAGCTGTAGTCTTCGGTTTGGGAACACTGAAGCTTTCTTT.

The genes are TRBV9 and TRBJ2-5, with 8 bases fitting TRBD2. The trim removed 0 bases at V and 5 bases at J, leaving 6 bases unmatched. CDR3 length: 15 amino acids. Germline V CDR1 and CDR2: SGDLS, YYNGEE. The CDR3 DNA reads as TGTGCCAGCAGCGTAGGGGGGACTAGTTTGGAGACCCAGTACTTC. This encodes CASSVGGTSLETQYF.